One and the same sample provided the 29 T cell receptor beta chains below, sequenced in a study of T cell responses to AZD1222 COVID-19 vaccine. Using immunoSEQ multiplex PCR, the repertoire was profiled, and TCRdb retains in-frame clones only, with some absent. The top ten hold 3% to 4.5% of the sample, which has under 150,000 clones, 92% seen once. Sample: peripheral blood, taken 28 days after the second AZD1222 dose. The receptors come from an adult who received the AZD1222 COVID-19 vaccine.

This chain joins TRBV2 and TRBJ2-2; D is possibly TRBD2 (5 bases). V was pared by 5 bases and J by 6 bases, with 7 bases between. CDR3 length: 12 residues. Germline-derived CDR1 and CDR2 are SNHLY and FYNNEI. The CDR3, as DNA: TGTGCCAGCAGTTCGGGGTCCGGGGAGCTGTTTTTT. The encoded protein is CASSSGSGELFF. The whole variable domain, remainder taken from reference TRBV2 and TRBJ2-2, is EPEVTQTPSHQVTQMGQEVILRCVPISNHLYFYWYRQILGQKVEFLVSFYNNEISEKSEIFDDQFSVERPDGSNFTLKIRSTKLEDSAMYFCASSSGSGELFFGEGSRLTVL.

The CDR3 region is CASSPRDYTDTQYF. The DNA of the CDR3 is TGTGCCAGCAGCCCCCGGGACTACACAGATACGCAGTATTTT. The chain has TRBV3-1 (or the pseudogene TRBV3-2) and TRBJ2-3; 7 bases match TRBD2. Trimming cost V 4 bases and J 2 bases; bases outside gene matches: 3. Per the germline V gene, CDR1 is LGHDT and CDR2 is YNNKEL (reference sequence). The CDR3 runs to 14 residues.

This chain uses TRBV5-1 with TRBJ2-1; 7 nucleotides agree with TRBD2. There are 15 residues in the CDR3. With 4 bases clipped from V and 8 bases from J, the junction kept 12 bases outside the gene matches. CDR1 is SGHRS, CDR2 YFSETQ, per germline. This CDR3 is CASSPVVAGEDEQFF. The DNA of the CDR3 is TGCGCCAGCAGCCCTGTCGTTGCGGGAGAGGATGAGCAGTTCTTC.

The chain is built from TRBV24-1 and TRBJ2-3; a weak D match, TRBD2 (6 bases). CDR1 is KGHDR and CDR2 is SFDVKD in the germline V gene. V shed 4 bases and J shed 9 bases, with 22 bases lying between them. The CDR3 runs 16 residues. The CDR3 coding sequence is TGTGCCACCAGTGACGCGGGCAGGGCGACTAGTGAGACGCAGTATTTT. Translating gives CATSDAGRATSETQYF.

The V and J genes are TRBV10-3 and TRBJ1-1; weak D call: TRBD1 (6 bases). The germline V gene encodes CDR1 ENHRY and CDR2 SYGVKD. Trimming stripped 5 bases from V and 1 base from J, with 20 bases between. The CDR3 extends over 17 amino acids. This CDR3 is CAISLSRSDRRNTEAFF. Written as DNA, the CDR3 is TGTGCCATCAGTCTTTCGCGTTCGGACAGACGGAACACTGAAGCTTTCTTT.

This CDR3 reads CASSLPKSTGRRRNTEAFF. DNA for the CDR3: TGTGCCAGCAGCTTACCAAAATCGACAGGGAGGAGGAGGAACACTGAAGCTTTCTTT. The chain recombines TRBV11-2 with TRBJ1-1, with 7 positions matching TRBD1. The germline CDR1 and CDR2 sequences are SGHAT and FQNNGV. This CDR3 is 19 amino acids long. The J segment lost 1 base and the V segment lost 2 bases, leaving 16 bases of the junction unmatched.

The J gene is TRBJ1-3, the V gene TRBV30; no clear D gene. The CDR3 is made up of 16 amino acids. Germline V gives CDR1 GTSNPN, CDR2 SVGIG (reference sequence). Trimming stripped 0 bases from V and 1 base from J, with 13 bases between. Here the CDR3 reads CAWSVQRRVSGNTIYF. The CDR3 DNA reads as TGTGCCTGGAGTGTACAGAGGAGGGTTTCTGGAAACACCATATATTTT.

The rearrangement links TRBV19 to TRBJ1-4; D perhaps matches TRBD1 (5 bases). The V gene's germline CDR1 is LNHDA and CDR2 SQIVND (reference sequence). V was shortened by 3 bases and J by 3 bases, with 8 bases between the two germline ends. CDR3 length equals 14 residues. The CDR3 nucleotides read TGTGCCAGTAGTATCCGGGGGGCTAATGAAAAACTGTTTTTT. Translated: CASSIRGANEKLFF.

CDR3 sequence reads: CASSKVPPGGLFIYGYTF. The DNA for the CDR3 is TGTGCCAGCAGCAAAGTCCCCCCCGGGGGCCTCTTCATCTATGGCTACACCTTC. This rearrangement joins TRBV21-1 to TRBJ1-2. TRBV21-1 is marked as a pseudogene. The CDR3 covers 18 residues.

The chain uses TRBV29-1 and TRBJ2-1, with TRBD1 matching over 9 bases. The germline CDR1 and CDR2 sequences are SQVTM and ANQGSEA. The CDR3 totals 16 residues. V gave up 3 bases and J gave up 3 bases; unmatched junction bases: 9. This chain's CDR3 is CSVEGGLGQGYNEQFF. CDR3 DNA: TGCAGCGTTGAGGGGGGTTTGGGACAGGGCTACAATGAGCAGTTCTTC.

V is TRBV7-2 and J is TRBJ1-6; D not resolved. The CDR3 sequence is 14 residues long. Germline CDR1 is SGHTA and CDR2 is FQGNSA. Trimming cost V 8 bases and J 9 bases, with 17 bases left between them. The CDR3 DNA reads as TGTGCCAGCGGCGAACGGATAAACGGTTCACCCCTCCACTTT. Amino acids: CASGERINGSPLHF.

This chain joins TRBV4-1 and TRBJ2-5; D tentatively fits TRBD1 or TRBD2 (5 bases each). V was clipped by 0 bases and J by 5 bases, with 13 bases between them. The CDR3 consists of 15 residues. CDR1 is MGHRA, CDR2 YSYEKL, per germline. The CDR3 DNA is TGCGCCAGCAGCCAAGAAGCTACAGGCGGGGAGACCCAGTACTTC. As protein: CASSQEATGGETQYF.

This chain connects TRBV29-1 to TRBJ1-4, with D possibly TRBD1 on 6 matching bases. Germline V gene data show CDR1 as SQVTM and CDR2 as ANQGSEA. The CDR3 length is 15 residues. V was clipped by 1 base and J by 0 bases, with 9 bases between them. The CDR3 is CSVEGGAATNEKLFF. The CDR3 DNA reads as TGCAGCGTTGAAGGGGGGGCTGCAACTAATGAAAAACTGTTTTTT. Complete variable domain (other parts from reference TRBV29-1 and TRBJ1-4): SAVISQKPSRDICQRGTSLTIQCQVDSQVTMMFWYRQQPGQSLTLIATANQGSEATYESGFVIDKFPISRPNLTFSTLTVSNMSPEDSSIYLCSVEGGAATNEKLFFGSGTQLSVL.

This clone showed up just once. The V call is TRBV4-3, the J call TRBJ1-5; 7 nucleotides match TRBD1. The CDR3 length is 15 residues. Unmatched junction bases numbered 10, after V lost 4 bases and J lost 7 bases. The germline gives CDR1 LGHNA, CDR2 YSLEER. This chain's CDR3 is CASSLSATGEQPQHF. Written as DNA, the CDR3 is TGCGCCAGCAGCCTCTCGGCAACAGGGGAACAGCCCCAGCATTTT.

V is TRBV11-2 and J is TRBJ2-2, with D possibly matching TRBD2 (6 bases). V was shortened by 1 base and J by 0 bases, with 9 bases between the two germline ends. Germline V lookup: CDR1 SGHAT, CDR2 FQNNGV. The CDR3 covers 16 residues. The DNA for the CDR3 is TGTGCCAGCAGCTTAGTTGCGGGGACGAACACCGGGGAGCTGTTTTTT. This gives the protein CASSLVAGTNTGELFF.

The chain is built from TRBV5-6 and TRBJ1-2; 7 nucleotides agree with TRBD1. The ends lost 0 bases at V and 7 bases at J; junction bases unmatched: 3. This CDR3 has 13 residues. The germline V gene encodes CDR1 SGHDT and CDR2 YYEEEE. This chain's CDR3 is CASSLASGGGYTF. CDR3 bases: TGTGCCAGCAGCTTGGCGTCAGGGGGTGGCTACACCTTC.

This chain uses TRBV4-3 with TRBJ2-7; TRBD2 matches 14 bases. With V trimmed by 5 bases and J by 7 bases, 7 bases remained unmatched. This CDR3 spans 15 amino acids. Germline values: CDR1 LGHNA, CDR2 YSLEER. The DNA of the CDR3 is TGCGCCAGCAGCTGGGGACTAGCGGGAGTAGGTGAGCAGTACTTC. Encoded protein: CASSWGLAGVGEQYF.

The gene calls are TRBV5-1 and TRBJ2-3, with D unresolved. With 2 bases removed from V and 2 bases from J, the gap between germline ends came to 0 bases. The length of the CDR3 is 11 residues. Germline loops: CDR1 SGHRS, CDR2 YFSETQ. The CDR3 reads CASSFTDTQYF. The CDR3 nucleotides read TGCGCCAGCAGCTTCACAGATACGCAGTATTTT.

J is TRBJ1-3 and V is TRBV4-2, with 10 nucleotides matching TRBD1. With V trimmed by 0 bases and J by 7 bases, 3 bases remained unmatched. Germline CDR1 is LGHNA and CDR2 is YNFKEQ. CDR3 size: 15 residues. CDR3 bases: TGTGCCAGCAGCCAAGATCTGACAGGGGGCAACACCATATATTTT. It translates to CASSQDLTGGNTIYF.

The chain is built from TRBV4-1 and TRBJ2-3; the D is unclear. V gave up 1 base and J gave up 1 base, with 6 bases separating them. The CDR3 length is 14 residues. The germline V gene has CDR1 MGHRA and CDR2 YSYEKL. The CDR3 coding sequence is TGCGCCAGCAGCCAAGTGCCAGGCACAGATACGCAGTATTTT. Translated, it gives CASSQVPGTDTQYF.

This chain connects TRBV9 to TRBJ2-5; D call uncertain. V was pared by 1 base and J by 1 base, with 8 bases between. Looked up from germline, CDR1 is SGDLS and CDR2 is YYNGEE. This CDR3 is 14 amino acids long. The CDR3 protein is CASSVNSGQETQYF. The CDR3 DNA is TGTGCCAGCAGCGTAAACTCGGGCCAAGAGACCCAGTACTTC.

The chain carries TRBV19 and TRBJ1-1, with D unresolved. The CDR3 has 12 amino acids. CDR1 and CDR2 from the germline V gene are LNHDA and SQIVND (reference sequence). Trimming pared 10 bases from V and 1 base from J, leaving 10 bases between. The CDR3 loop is CATKTANTEAFF. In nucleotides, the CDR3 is TGTGCCACTAAGACGGCGAACACTGAAGCTTTCTTT.

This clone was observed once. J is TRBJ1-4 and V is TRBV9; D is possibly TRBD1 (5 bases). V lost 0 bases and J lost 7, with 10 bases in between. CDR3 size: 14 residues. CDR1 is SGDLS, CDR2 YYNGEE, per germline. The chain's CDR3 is CASSVGWQGEKLFF. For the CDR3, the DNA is TGTGCCAGCAGCGTAGGGTGGCAGGGTGAAAAACTGTTTTTT.

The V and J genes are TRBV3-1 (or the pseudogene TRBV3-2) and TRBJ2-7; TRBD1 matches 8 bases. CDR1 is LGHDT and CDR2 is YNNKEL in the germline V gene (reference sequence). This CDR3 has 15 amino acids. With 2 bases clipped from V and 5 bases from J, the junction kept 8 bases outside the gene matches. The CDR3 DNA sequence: TGTGCCAGCAGCCAAAAGGGGACAGGTTTTAACGAGCAGTACTTC. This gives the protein CASSQKGTGFNEQYF.

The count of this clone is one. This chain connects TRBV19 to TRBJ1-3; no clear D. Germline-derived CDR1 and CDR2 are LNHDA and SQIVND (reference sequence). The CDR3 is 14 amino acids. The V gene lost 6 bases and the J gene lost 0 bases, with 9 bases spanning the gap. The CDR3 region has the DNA TGTGCCAGTAGCATTTCTGGCTCTGGAAACACCATATATTTT. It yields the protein CASSISGSGNTIYF.

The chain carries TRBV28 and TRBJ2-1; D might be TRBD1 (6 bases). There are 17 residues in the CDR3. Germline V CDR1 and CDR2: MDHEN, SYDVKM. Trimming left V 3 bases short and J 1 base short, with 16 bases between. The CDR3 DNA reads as TGTGCCAGCAGTTTTGGGGGCTGGAGTTCGTCCTACAATGAGCAGTTCTTC. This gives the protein CASSFGGWSSSYNEQFF.

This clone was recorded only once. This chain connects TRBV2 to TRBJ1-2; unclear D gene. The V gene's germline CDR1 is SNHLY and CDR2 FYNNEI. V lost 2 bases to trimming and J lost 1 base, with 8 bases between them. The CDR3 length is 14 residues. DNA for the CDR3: TGTGCCAGCAGTGAATTTGGGGTTAACTATGGCTACACCTTC. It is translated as CASSEFGVNYGYTF.

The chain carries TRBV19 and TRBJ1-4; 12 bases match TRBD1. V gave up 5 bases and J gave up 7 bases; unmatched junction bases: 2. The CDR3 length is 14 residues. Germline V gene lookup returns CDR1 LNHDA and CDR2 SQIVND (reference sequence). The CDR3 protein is CASSGTGGFEKLFF. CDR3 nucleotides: TGTGCCAGTAGTGGGACAGGGGGCTTTGAAAAACTGTTTTTT.

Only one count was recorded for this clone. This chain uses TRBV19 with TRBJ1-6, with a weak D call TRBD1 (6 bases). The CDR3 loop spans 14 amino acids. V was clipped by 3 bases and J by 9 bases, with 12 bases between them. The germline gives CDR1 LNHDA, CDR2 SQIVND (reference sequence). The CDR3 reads CASSITQGRSPLHF. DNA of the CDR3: TGTGCCAGTAGTATTACCCAGGGGCGTTCACCCCTCCACTTT.